This is a list of T cell receptor beta chains from one sample in a study of blood T cell repertoires in COVID-19. Assay used: immunoSEQ multiplex PCR; TCRdb lists only in-frame clones, some missing. The table records roughly 180,000 clones, roughly 83% of them present only once. Sample: PBMCs or T cells enriched from blood (not recorded which). The receptors originated from an older woman who had recovered from COVID-19. CDR3s include the opening cysteine and the closing phenylalanine or tryptophan. A D gene is named only where the DNA matches it firmly. Expanded clones get a size class; other rows say once, few or many, or leave the size out.

>TRBV5-5|TRBJ1-3|.|few
CASRTGTNSGNTIYF
TGTGCCAGCAGAACCGGGACAAACTCTGGAAACACCATATATTTT
>TRBV15|TRBJ1-1|.|.
CATSKGGDTEAFF
TGTGCCACCAGCAAAGGGGGGGATACTGAAGCTTTCTTT
>TRBV7-8|TRBJ1-4|TRBD1|.
CASSLQGAREKLFF
TGTGCCAGCAGCTTGCAGGGGGCACGGGAAAAACTGTTTTTT
>TRBV19|TRBJ1-1|.|once
CASSTHWRTEAFF
TGTGCCAGTAGTACCCATTGGAGGACTGAAGCTTTCTTT
>TRBV7-2|TRBJ2-3|.|.
CASSTYKYTDTQYF
TGTGCCAGCAGCACCTATAAGTACACAGATACGCAGTATTTT
>TRBV2|TRBJ2-5|TRBD1|.
CASSPGTGAETQYF
TGTGCCAGCAGCCCTGGGACAGGGGCGGAGACCCAGTACTTC
>TRBV9|TRBJ2-1|.|once
CASSLLGGTPMDEQFF
TGTGCCAGCAGCCTCTTGGGAGGCACGCCAATGGATGAGCAGTTCTTC
>TRBV11-2|TRBJ2-7|TRBD2|.
CASSVVSGRPVEQYF
TGTGCCAGCAGCGTCGTTAGCGGGAGGCCTGTCGAGCAGTACTTC
>TRBV29-1|TRBJ2-7|TRBD1|.
CSGSGQGRYEQYF
TGCAGCGGGTCAGGACAGGGGAGATACGAGCAGTACTTC
>TRBV27|TRBJ2-2|.|.
CASRTIGTGELFF
TGTGCCAGCAGGACAATTGGCACCGGGGAGCTGTTTTTT
>TRBV27|TRBJ1-4|.|.
CASSPDSNEKLFF
TGTGCCAGCAGTCCCGACTCGAATGAAAAACTGTTTTTT
>TRBV18|TRBJ2-7|TRBD2|.
CASSSGLAGVDEQYF
TGTGCCAGCTCATCAGGACTAGCGGGAGTAGACGAGCAGTACTTC
>TRBV5-1|TRBJ1-1|.|.
CASGSLTGNTEAFF
TGCGCCAGCGGATCACTAACAGGGAACACTGAAGCTTTCTTT
>TRBV19|TRBJ1-2|TRBD1|.
CASSRGQGFYGYTF
TGTGCCAGTAGTAGGGGACAGGGTTTCTATGGCTACACCTTC
>TRBV5-1|TRBJ2-7|TRBD1|.
CASSPDRGSYEQYF
TGCGCCAGCAGCCCCGACAGGGGCTCCTACGAGCAGTACTTC
>TRBV2|TRBJ1-3|.|.
CASSDQGNTIYF
TGTGCCAGCAGTGACCAGGGAAACACCATATATTTT
>TRBV11-2|TRBJ2-1|TRBD2|.
CASSLGLAGFNEQFF
TGTGCCAGCAGCCTGGGACTAGCGGGGTTCAATGAGCAGTTCTTC